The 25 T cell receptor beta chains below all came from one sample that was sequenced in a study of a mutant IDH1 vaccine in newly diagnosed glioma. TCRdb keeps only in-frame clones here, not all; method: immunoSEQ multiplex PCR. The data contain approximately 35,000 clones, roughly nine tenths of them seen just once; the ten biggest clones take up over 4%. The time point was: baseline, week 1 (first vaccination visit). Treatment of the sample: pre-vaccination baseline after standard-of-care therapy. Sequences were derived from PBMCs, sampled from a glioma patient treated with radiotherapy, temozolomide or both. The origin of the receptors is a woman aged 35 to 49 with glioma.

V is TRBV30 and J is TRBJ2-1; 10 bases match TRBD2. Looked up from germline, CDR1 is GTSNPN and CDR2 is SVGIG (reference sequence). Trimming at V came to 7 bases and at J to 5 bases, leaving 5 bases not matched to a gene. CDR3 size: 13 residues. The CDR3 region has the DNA TGTGCCTATGAGCGGGAGGGCCACAATGAGCAGTTCTTC. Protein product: CAYEREGHNEQFF.

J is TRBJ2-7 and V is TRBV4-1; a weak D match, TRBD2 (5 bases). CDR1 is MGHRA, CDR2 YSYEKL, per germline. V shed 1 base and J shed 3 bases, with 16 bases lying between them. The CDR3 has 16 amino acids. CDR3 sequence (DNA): TGCGCCAGCAGCCAAGTCCTCGTGGGAGAAGACTACGAGCAGTACTTC. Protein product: CASSQVLVGEDYEQYF.

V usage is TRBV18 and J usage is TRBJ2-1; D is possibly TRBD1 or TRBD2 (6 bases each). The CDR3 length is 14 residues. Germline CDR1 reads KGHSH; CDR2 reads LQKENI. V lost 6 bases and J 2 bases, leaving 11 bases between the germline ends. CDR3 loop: CASSLGGAYNEQFF. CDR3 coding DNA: TGTGCCAGCTCTCTGGGGGGCGCCTACAATGAGCAGTTCTTC.

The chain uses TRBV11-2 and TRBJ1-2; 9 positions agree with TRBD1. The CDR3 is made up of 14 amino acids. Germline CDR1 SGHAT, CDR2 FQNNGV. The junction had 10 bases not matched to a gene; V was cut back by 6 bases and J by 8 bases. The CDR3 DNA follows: TGTGCCAGCAGTACGGACAGGGGACTTAGGGGCTACACCTTC. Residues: CASSTDRGLRGYTF.

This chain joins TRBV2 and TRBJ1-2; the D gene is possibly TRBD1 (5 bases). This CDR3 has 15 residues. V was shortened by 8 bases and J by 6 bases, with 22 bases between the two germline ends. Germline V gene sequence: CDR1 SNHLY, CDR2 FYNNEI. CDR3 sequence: CASRSWGGARNGYTF. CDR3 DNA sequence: TGTGCCAGCCGGTCCTGGGGAGGGGCTAGGAATGGCTACACCTTC.

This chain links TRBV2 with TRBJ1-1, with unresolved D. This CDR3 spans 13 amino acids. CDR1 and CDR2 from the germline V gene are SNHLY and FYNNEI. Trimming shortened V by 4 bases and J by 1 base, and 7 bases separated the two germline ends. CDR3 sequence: CASSVEGNTEAFF. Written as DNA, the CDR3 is TGTGCCAGCAGTGTCGAGGGGAACACTGAAGCTTTCTTT.

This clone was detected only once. The CDR3 loop reads CASRDREGQPQHF. The CDR3 DNA sequence: TGTGCCAGCAGGGACAGGGAGGGACAGCCCCAGCATTTT. The chain joins TRBV19 to TRBJ1-5, with 9 bases matching TRBD1. This CDR3 spans 13 amino acids. Germline CDR1 reads LNHDA; CDR2 reads SQIVND (reference sequence). The J segment lost 7 bases and the V segment lost 9 bases, leaving 7 bases of the junction unmatched. The full variable domain, its missing parts supplied by reference TRBV19 and TRBJ1-5, is DGGITQSPKYLFRKEGQNVTLSCEQNLNHDAMYWYRQDPGQGLRLIYYSQIVNDFQKGDIAEGYSVSREKKESFPLTVTSAQKNPTAFYLCASRDREGQPQHFGDGTRLSIL.

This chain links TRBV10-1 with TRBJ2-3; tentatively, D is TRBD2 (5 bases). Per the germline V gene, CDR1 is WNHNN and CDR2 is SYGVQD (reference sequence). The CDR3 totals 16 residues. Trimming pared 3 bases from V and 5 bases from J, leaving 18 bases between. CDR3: CASSDGSLGERDTQYF. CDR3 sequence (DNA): TGCGCCAGCAGTGATGGGTCCCTCGGGGAGAGAGATACGCAGTATTTT.

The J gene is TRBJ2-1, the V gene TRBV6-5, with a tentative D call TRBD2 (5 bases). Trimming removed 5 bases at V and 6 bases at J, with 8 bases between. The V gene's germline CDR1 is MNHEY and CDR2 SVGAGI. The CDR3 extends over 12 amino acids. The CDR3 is CASSGGRNEQFF. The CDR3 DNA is TGTGCCAGCAGTGGCGGGCGCAATGAGCAGTTCTTC.

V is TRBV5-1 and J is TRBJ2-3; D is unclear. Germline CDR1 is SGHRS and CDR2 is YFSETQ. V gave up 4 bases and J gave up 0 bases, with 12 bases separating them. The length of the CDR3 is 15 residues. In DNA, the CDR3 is TGCGCCAGCAGCCCGTCGACACTCAGCACAGATACGCAGTATTTT. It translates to CASSPSTLSTDTQYF.

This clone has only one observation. The CDR3 reads CASSGIRTAIYQPQHF. CDR3 nucleotide sequence: TGCGCCAGCAGTGGCATTCGGACAGCCATCTATCAGCCCCAGCATTTT. The V and J genes are TRBV10-2 and TRBJ1-5; perhaps TRBD1 as D (6 bases). CDR1 is WSHSY and CDR2 is SAAADI in the germline V gene. CDR3 length: 16 amino acids. With 4 bases removed from V and 5 bases from J, the gap between germline ends came to 18 bases.

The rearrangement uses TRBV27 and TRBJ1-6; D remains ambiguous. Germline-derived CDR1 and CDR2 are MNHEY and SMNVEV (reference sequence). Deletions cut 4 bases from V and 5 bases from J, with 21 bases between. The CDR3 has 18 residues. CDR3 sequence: CASSSRFLYRGDNSPLHF. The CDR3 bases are TGTGCCAGCAGTTCCCGATTCCTATACCGAGGCGATAATTCACCCCTCCACTTT.

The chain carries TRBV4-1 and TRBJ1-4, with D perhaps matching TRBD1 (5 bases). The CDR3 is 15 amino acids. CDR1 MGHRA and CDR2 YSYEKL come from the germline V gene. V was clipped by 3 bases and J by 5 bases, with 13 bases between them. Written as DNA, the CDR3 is TGCGCCAGCAGCCACCTGGGGGAGGAGAATGAAAAACTGTTTTTT. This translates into CASSHLGEENEKLFF.

The DNA for the CDR3 is TGCGCCAGCAGTCAATCGGGCGCCTCTCTTAAAGAGCAGTACTTC. It translates to CASSQSGASLKEQYF. This chain joins TRBV23-1 and TRBJ2-7; no clear D gene. TRBV23-1 has ORF status, its function being uncertain. Trimming removed 0 bases at V and 7 bases at J, with 16 bases between. This CDR3 contains 15 residues.

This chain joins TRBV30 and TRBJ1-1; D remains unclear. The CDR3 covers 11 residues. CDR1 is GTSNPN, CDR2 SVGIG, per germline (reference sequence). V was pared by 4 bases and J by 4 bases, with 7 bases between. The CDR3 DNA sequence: TGTGCCTGGAAGGACGGCACTGAAGCTTTCTTT. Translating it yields CAWKDGTEAFF. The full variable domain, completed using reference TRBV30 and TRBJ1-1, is SQTIHQWPATLVQPVGSPLSLECTVEGTSNPNLYWYRQAAGRGLQLLFYSVGIGQISSEVPQNLSASRPQDRQFILSSKKLLLSDSGFYLCAWKDGTEAFFGQGTRLTVV.

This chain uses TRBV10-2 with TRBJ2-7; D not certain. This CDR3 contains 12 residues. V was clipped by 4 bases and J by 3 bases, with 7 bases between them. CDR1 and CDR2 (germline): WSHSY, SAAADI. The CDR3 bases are TGCGCCAGCAGTGGGCAGGACTACGAGCAGTACTTC. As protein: CASSGQDYEQYF.

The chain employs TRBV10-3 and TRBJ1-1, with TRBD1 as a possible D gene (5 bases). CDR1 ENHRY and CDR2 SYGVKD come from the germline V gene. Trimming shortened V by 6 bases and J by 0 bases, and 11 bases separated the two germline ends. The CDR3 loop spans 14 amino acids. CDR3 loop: CAIRLTGLNTEAFF. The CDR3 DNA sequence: TGTGCCATCAGACTAACAGGACTGAACACTGAAGCTTTCTTT.

The CDR3 reads CASSLQGIGRLTEAFF. As DNA, the CDR3 is TGTGCCAGCAGTCTACAGGGTATCGGACGCCTCACTGAAGCTTTCTTT. V is TRBV2 and J is TRBJ1-1; D perhaps matches TRBD1 (6 bases). V lost 5 bases to trimming and J lost 4 bases, with 20 bases between them. This CDR3 is built from 16 residues. Per the germline V gene, CDR1 is SNHLY and CDR2 is FYNNEI.

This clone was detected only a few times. The CDR3 DNA reads TGTGCCAGTAGTGGCTTGGAGGGCGGCGGAGATAAAGCTTTCTTT. It translates to CASSGLEGGGDKAFF. The chain links TRBV19 to TRBJ1-1; no clear D. The ends were cut back, 5 bases at V and 9 bases at J, with 22 bases in the middle. This CDR3 comprises 15 residues. CDR1 LNHDA and CDR2 SQIVND come from the germline V gene (reference sequence).

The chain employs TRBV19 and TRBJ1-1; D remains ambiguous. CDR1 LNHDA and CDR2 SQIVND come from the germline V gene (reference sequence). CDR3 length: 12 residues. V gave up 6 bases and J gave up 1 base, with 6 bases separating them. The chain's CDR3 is CASRAGNTEAFF. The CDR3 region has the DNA TGTGCCAGTAGGGCAGGGAACACTGAAGCTTTCTTT.

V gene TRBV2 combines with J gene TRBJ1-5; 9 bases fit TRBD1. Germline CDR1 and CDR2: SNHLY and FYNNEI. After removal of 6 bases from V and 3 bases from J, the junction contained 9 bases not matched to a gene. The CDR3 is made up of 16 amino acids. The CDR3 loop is CASRKGQGKHNQPQHF. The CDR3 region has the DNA TGTGCCAGCAGGAAAGGACAGGGGAAACACAATCAGCCCCAGCATTTT.

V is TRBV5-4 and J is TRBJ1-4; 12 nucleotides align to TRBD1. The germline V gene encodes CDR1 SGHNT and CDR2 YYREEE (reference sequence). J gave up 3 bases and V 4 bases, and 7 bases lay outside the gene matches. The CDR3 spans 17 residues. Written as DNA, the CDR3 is TGTGCCAGCAGCCATGGCCGGGACAGGGGGCCTAATGAAAAACTGTTTTTT. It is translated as CASSHGRDRGPNEKLFF.

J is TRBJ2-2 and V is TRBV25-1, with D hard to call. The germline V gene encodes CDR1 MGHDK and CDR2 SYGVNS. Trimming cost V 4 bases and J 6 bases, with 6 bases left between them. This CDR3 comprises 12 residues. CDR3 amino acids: CASSVLAGELFF. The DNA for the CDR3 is TGTGCCAGCAGTGTCCTAGCCGGGGAGCTGTTTTTT. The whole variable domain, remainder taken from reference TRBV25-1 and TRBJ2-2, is EADIYQTPRYLVIGTGKKITLECSQTMGHDKMYWYQQDPGMELHLIHYSYGVNSTEKGDLSSESTVSRIRTEHFPLTLESARPSHTSQYLCASSVLAGELFFGEGSRLTVL.

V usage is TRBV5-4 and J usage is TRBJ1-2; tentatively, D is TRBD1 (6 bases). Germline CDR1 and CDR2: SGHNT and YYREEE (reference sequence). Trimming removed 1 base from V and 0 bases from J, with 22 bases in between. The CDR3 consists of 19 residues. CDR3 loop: CASSLMFRLEGETNYGYTF. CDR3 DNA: TGTGCCAGCAGCTTGATGTTTAGGTTGGAGGGGGAGACTAACTATGGCTACACCTTC.

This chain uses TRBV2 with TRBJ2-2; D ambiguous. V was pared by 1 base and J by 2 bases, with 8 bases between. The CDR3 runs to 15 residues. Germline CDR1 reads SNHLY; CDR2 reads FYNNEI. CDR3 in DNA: TGTGCCAGCAGTGAAGTCGGTCTTAACACCGGGGAGCTGTTTTTT. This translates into CASSEVGLNTGELFF. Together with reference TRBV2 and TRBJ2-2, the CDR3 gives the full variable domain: EPEVTQTPSHQVTQMGQEVILRCVPISNHLYFYWYRQILGQKVEFLVSFYNNEISEKSEIFDDQFSVERPDGSNFTLKIRSTKLEDSAMYFCASSEVGLNTGELFFGEGSRLTVL.